The TCR beta chain described here comes from a study of T cells in Graves' hyperthyroidism and ophthalmopathy. Notes on the study in general: A model of 13 V-J features distinguished ophthalmopathy from stable hyperthyroidism. Most expanded thyroid clonotypes above 0.001 recurred in blood.

As for this clonotype: Its antigen is currently unknown.

Using RNA transcripts as the source, TCR beta CDR3 regions were amplified. HTBI primers were employed in a first-round RT-PCR of the TCR CDR3. TCRdb analysed the multiplex PCR reads with MiXCR anew, one entry per CDR3 protein. The sample lists roughly 740,000 distinct CDR3 sequences, less than 20% occurring once. The diagnoses drew upon clinical symptoms, serum thyroxine and TRAb, thyroid ultrasound and orbital computed tomography. This clonotype originated in a man aged 18-30 years with Graves' hyperthyroidism. Material for sequencing was blood.

The CDR3 sequence is CASSVADMNTEAFF. The CDR3 DNA reads as TGTGCCAGCAGCGTAGCAGACATGAACACTGAAGCTTTCTTT. The V and J genes are TRBV9 and TRBJ1-1; D uncertain. The germline V and J ends were trimmed by 0 bases and 0 bases, with 6 bases remaining between them. Germline-derived CDR1 and CDR2 are SGDLS and YYNGEE. The CDR3 totals 14 residues.